The 18 T cell receptor beta chains presented below share a single source sample, sequenced in a study of glioma-infiltrating T cells after dendritic cell vaccination. Noted time point: after dendritic cell vaccination, including at tumor progression/relapse. The method was immunoSEQ multiplex PCR; TCRdb's version includes in-frame clones alone and lacks a portion of them. The sample lists 100,000 or so clones, around 90% occurring once. Source: blood, taken after dendritic cell vaccination. Receptor source: a human donor with glioblastoma.

The chain combines TRBV19 with TRBJ1-1; TRBD1 might be the D (6 bases). Germline V gene lookup returns CDR1 LNHDA and CDR2 SQIVND (reference sequence). This CDR3 contains 13 residues. V was trimmed by 4 bases and J by 4 bases, leaving 10 bases between them. CDR3 residues: CASSTQGGTEAFF. The CDR3 nucleotides are TGTGCCAGTAGTACACAGGGTGGCACTGAAGCTTTCTTT.

In the case of this clone: The sample carries other DNA sequences with the same CDR3. This rearrangement joins TRBV9 to TRBJ1-6, with D possibly matching TRBD1 (6 bases). The length of the CDR3 is 16 residues. CDR1 is SGDLS and CDR2 is YYNGEE in the germline V gene. Trimming removed 3 bases from V and 7 bases from J, with 17 bases in between. CDR3 loop: CASSGLQQGRNSPLHF. The CDR3 bases are TGTGCCAGCAGCGGACTTCAGCAGGGGCGGAATTCACCCCTCCACTTT.

This chain connects TRBV6-1 to TRBJ1-3, with D possibly matching TRBD1 (5 bases). Trimming shortened V by 5 bases and J by 0 bases, and 11 bases separated the two germline ends. Germline CDR1 and CDR2: MNHNS and SASEGT. This CDR3 comprises 15 residues. The CDR3 spells CASSLGHLSGNTIYF. Here the CDR3 DNA reads TGTGCCAGCAGTCTCGGACATCTCTCTGGAAACACCATATATTTT.

The CDR3: CASSLGPGLSNTGELFF. The CDR3 nucleotides are TGTGCCAGCAGCCTGGGACCGGGACTATCGAACACCGGGGAGCTGTTTTTT. The rearrangement uses TRBV5-4 and TRBJ2-2; 7 nucleotides line up with TRBD2. CDR1 SGHNT and CDR2 YYREEE come from the germline V gene (reference sequence). V lost 4 bases and J lost 0; bases outside the gene matches: 9. The CDR3 totals 17 residues.

The chain employs TRBV9 and TRBJ1-3; D gene ambiguous. Germline V CDR1 and CDR2: SGDLS, YYNGEE. This CDR3 comprises 14 residues. Trimming took 5 bases from V and 3 from J, leaving 12 bases between them. CDR3 in DNA: TGTGCCAGCAGTGAACAGCAACTTGGAAACACCATATATTTT. Its translation is CASSEQQLGNTIYF.

This clone has a single count. The V call is TRBV27, the J call TRBJ2-3; the match to TRBD2 covers 13 bases. Germline values: CDR1 MNHEY, CDR2 SMNVEV (reference sequence). The J segment lost 4 bases and the V segment lost 3 bases, leaving 7 bases of the junction unmatched. There are 17 residues in the CDR3. The CDR3 loop is CASSFLWTSGRADTQYF. The CDR3 DNA sequence: TGTGCCAGCAGTTTCCTTTGGACTAGCGGGAGAGCAGATACGCAGTATTTT.

The chain links TRBV4-1 to TRBJ1-5; 7 positions agree with TRBD1. Trimming cost V 4 bases and J 9 bases; bases outside gene matches: 15. CDR3 size: 16 residues. CDR1 is MGHRA, CDR2 YSYEKL, per germline. The CDR3 is CASSRRQGDTMWPQHF. The CDR3, as DNA: TGCGCCAGCAGCCGTCGACAGGGAGACACCATGTGGCCCCAGCATTTT.

The rearrangement joins TRBV2 to TRBJ2-2; D not resolved. The CDR3 spans 14 residues. Looked up from germline, CDR1 is SNHLY and CDR2 is FYNNEI. V was shortened by 8 bases and J by 6 bases, with 16 bases between the two germline ends. Here the CDR3 DNA reads TGTGCCAGCTTGAAGTCAGTCGGAGCCGGGGAGCTGTTTTTT. Translated, it gives CASLKSVGAGELFF.

V is TRBV27 and J is TRBJ2-3; possible D gene TRBD2, 6 bases. Trimming stripped 3 bases from V and 1 base from J, with 11 bases between. The germline gives CDR1 MNHEY, CDR2 SMNVEV (reference sequence). This CDR3 comprises 15 residues. The DNA of the CDR3 is TGTGCCAGCAGTTTGGGACTTGGAGGCACAGATACGCAGTATTTT. It is translated as CASSLGLGGTDTQYF.

In nucleotides, the CDR3 is TGTGCCAGCAGTGGACAGGTGAACACTGAAGCTTTCTTT. Protein sequence: CASSGQVNTEAFF. The chain joins TRBV11-1 to TRBJ1-1; 7 positions agree with TRBD1. Germline V lookup: CDR1 SGHAT, CDR2 FQDESV (reference sequence). The CDR3 spans 13 residues. V lost 6 bases, J lost 0 bases, and 1 base stayed unmatched.

The gene calls are TRBV9 and TRBJ1-6; possibly TRBD1 for D (6 bases). The ends were cut back, 4 bases at V and 8 bases at J, with 16 bases in the middle. From germline, CDR1 is SGDLS and CDR2 YYNGEE. There are 15 residues in the CDR3. As DNA, the CDR3 is TGTGCCAGCAGCCTCCTAGGGGACAAGGATTCACCCCTCCACTTT. This codes for CASSLLGDKDSPLHF.

J is TRBJ1-3 and V is TRBV18, with 9 bases aligning to TRBD1. The CDR3 length is 18 residues. Losses at the gene ends were 6 bases for V and 1 base for J; bases not matched to a gene: 13. The germline V gene encodes CDR1 KGHSH and CDR2 LQKENI. DNA of the CDR3: TGTGCCAGCTCCCCCCGAGGTCCGGGACAGGGATCTGGAAACACCATATATTTT. Its protein is CASSPRGPGQGSGNTIYF.

This clone was detected only a few times. Other DNA sequences within the sample encode an identical CDR3. The chain employs TRBV4-1 and TRBJ1-6; D call uncertain. Trimming shortened V by 0 bases and J by 0 bases, and 12 bases separated the two germline ends. CDR1 is MGHRA and CDR2 is YSYEKL in the germline V gene. The CDR3 totals 18 residues. CDR3: CASSQDRPGSSYNSPLHF. In DNA, the CDR3 is TGCGCCAGCAGCCAAGATCGCCCGGGAAGCTCCTATAATTCACCCCTCCACTTT.

The J gene is TRBJ2-2, the V gene TRBV11-2; D is undetermined. Germline V gene sequence: CDR1 SGHAT, CDR2 FQNNGV. Trimming left V 3 bases short and J 3 bases short, with 11 bases between. CDR3 length: 15 residues. The CDR3 is CASSFPLSYTGELFF. In DNA form, the CDR3 reads TGTGCCAGCAGCTTTCCACTGAGCTACACCGGGGAGCTGTTTTTT.

The J gene is TRBJ1-2, the V gene TRBV4-1, with 7 bases matching TRBD1. Looked up from germline, CDR1 is MGHRA and CDR2 is YSYEKL. This CDR3 has 15 residues. J was trimmed by 4 bases and V by 2 bases; bases with no gene match: 7. CDR3 coding DNA: TGCGCCAGCAGCCAACCCCAGACAGGGTTCTATGGCTACACCTTC. Translating it yields CASSQPQTGFYGYTF.

The chain is built from TRBV6-6 and TRBJ1-5; TRBD1 might be the D (6 bases). The CDR3 is made up of 14 amino acids. V shed 5 bases and J shed 7 bases, with 15 bases lying between them. The V gene's germline CDR1 is MNHNY and CDR2 SVGAGI (reference sequence). CDR3 DNA: TGTGCCAGCAGTCCGACGGGGGGCGGACAGCCCCAGCATTTT. Translation: CASSPTGGGQPQHF.

This chain links TRBV25-1 with TRBJ2-5, with D tentatively TRBD1 (5 bases). There are 15 residues in the CDR3. The germline V gene has CDR1 MGHDK and CDR2 SYGVNS. V was pared by 2 bases and J by 5 bases, with 15 bases between. CDR3 region: CASSEPPGHGETQYF. The DNA for the CDR3 is TGTGCCAGCAGTGAACCCCCAGGGCACGGGGAGACCCAGTACTTC.

The V call is TRBV4-2, the J call TRBJ2-7, with 16 bases matching TRBD2. CDR1 and CDR2 from the germline V gene are LGHNA and YNFKEQ. V trimming: 4 bases; J trimming: 0 bases; junction bases outside the gene matches: 9. The CDR3 loop spans 19 amino acids. The CDR3 DNA is TGTGCCAGCAGCCCTTCCGGGACTAGCGGGGGGGTAAGCTCCTACGAGCAGTACTTC. Translation: CASSPSGTSGGVSSYEQYF.